This TCR beta chain was sequenced in a study of blood T cell repertoires in COVID-19. As originally analysed: Reference gene primer amplification yielded estimated nucleated cell counts. Using immunoSEQ multiplex PCR, the repertoire was profiled, and TCRdb retains in-frame clones only, with some absent. The V and J calls and clone size were taken over from that table, and D and trimming were inferred from the DNA. The sample consists of approximately 200,000 clones, roughly 89% of them appearing once. CDR3 length: 17 residues. V was pared by 0 bases and J by 5 bases, with 7 bases of the junction left unmatched. The germline V gene has CDR1 SGDLS and CDR2 YYNGEE.

This chain links TRBV9 with TRBJ2-2; 10 positions match TRBD2. The clonotype was recovered from a man in his sixties who had recovered from COVID-19. Sequences were obtained from peripheral blood. CDR3 protein: CASSVAASGSWTGELFF. CDR3 nucleotide sequence: TGTGCCAGCAGCGTAGCTGCTAGCGGGAGTTGGACCGGGGAGCTGTTTTTT.